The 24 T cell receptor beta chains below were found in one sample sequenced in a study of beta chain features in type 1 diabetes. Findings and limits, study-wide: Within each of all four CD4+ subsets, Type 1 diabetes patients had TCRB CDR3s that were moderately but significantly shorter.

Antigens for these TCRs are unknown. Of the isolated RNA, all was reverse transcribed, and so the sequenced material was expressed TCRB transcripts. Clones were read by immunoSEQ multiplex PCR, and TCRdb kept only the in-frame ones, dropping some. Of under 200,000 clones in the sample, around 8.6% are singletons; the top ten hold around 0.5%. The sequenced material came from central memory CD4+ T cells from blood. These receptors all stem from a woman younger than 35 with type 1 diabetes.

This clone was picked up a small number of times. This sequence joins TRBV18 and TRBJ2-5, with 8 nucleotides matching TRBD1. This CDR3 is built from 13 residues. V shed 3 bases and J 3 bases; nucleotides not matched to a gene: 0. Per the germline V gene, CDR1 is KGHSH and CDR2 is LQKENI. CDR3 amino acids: CASSPDREETQYF. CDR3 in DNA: TGTGCCAGCTCACCGGACAGGGAAGAGACCCAGTACTTC.

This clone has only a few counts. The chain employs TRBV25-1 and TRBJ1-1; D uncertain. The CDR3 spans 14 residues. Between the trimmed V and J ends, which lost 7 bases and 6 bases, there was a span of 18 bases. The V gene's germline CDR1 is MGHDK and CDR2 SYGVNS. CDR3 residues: CASTSGKSGAEAFF. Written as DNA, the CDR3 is TGTGCCAGCACTAGCGGTAAATCCGGCGCTGAAGCTTTCTTT. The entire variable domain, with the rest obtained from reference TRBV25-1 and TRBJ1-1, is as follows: EADIYQTPRYLVIGTGKKITLECSQTMGHDKMYWYQQDPGMELHLIHYSYGVNSTEKGDLSSESTVSRIRTEHFPLTLESARPSHTSQYLCASTSGKSGAEAFFGQGTRLTVV.

CDR3 in amino acids: CASSFLTGAYNEQFF. As DNA, the CDR3 is TGTGCCAGCAGCTTCCTGACGGGGGCCTACAATGAGCAGTTCTTC. The rearrangement joins TRBV5-6 to TRBJ2-1; D possibly corresponds to TRBD2 (6 bases). Germline V gives CDR1 SGHDT, CDR2 YYEEEE. The CDR3 covers 15 residues. With 2 bases removed from V and 2 bases from J, the gap between germline ends came to 11 bases.

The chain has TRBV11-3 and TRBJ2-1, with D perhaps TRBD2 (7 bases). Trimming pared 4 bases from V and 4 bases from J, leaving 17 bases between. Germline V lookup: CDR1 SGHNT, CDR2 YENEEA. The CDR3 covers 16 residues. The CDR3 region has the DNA TGTGCCAGCAGCTCAACCGCGGGGGCCGTATACAATGAGCAGTTCTTC. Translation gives CASSSTAGAVYNEQFF. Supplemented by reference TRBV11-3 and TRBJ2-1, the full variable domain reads EAGVVQSPRYKIIEKKQPVAFWCNPISGHNTLYWYLQNLGQGPELLIRYENEEAVDDSQLPKDRFSAERLKGVDSTLKIQPAELGDSAVYLCASSSTAGAVYNEQFFGPGTRLTVL.

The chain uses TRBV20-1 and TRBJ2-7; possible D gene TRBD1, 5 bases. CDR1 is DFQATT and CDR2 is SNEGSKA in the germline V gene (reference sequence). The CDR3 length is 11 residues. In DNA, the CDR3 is TGCAGCGTGGGGCGGACCTACGAGCAGTACTTC. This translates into CSVGRTYEQYF.

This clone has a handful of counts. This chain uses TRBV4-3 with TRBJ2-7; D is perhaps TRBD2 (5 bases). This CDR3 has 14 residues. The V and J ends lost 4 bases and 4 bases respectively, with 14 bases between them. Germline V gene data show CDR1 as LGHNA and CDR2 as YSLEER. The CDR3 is CASSRTRGMYEQYF. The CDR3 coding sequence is TGCGCCAGCAGCCGCACCAGAGGGATGTACGAGCAGTACTTC.

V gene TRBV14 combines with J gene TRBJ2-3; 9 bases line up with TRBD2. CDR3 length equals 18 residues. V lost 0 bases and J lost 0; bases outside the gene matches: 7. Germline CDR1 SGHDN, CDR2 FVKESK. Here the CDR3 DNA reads TGTGCCAGCAGCCAAGACCCCCGACTAGCGGCTAGCACAGATACGCAGTATTTT. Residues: CASSQDPRLAASTDTQYF.

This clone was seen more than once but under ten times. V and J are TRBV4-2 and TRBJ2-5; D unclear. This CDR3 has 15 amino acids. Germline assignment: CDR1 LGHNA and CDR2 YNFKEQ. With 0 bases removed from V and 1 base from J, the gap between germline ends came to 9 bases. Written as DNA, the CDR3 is TGTGCCAGCAGCCAAGATCAGGAACTCCAAGAGACCCAGTACTTC. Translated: CASSQDQELQETQYF.

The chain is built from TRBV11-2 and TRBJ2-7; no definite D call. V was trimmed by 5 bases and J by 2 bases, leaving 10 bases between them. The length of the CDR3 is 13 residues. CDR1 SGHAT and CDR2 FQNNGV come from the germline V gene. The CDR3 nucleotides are TGTGCCAGCAGCCCCGACATTCCCTACGAGCAGTACTTC. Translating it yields CASSPDIPYEQYF.

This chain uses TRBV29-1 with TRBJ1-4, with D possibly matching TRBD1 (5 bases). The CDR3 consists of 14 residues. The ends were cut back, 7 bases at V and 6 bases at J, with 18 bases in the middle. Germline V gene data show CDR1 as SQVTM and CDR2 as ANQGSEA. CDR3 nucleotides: TGCAGCGCCAGGGAGGGAAGGGGTGATGAAAAACTGTTTTTT. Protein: CSAREGRGDEKLFF.

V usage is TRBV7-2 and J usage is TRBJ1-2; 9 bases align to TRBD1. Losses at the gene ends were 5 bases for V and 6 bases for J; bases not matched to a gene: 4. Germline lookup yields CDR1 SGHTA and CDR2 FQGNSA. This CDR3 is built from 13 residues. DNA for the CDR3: TGTGCCAGCAGCCCTGGGACAGGGAATGGCTACACCTTC. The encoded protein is CASSPGTGNGYTF.

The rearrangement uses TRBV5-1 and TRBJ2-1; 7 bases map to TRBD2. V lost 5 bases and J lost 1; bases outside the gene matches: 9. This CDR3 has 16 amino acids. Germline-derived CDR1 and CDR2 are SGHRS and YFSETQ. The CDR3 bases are TGCGCCAGCAGTGATTTGACTAGCTCTTCCTACAATGAGCAGTTCTTC. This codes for CASSDLTSSSYNEQFF.

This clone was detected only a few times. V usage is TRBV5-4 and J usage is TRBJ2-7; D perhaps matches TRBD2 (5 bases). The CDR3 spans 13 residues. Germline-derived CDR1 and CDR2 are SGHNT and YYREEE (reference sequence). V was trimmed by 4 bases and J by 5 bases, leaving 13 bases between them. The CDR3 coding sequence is TGTGCCAGCAGCAAAATACTAGGCCACGAGCAGTACTTC. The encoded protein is CASSKILGHEQYF. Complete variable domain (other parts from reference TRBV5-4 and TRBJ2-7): ETGVTQSPTHLIKTRGQQVTLRCSSQSGHNTVSWYQQALGQGPQFIFQYYREEENGRGNFPPRFSGLQFPNYSSELNVNALELDDSALYLCASSKILGHEQYFGPGTRLTVT.

The CDR3 protein is CASSQMGPGEAFF. Written as DNA, the CDR3 is TGTGCCAGCAGCCAAATGGGACCGGGGGAGGCTTTCTTT. The chain is built from TRBV14 and TRBJ1-1; perhaps TRBD1 as D (5 bases). The germline V and J ends were trimmed by 2 bases and 11 bases, with 15 bases remaining between them. CDR1 is SGHDN and CDR2 is FVKESK in the germline V gene. The CDR3 spans 13 residues. The complete variable domain, with remaining parts taken from reference TRBV14 and TRBJ1-1, reads EAGVTQFPSHSVIEKGQTVTLRCDPISGHDNLYWYRRVMGKEIKFLLHFVKESKQDESGMPNNRFLAERTGGTYSTLKVQPAELEDSGVYFCASSQMGPGEAFFGQGTRLTVV.

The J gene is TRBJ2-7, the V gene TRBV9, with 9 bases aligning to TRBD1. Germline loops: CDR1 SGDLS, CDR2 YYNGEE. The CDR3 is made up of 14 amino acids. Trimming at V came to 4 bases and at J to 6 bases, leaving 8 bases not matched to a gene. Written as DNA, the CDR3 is TGTGCCAGCAGCAAGCGCGGGACAGGGCGCGAGCAGTACTTC. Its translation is CASSKRGTGREQYF.

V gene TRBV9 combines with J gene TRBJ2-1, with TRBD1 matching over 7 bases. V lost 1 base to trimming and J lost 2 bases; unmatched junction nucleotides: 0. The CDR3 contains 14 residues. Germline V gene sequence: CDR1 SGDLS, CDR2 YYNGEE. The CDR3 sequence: CASSVQGAYNEQFF. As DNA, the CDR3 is TGTGCCAGCAGCGTACAGGGGGCCTACAATGAGCAGTTCTTC.

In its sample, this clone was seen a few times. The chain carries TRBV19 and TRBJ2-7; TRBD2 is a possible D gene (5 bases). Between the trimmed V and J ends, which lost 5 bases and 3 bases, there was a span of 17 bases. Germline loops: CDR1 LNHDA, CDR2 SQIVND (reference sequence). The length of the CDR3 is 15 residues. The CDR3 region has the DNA TGTGCCAGTAGTTCCCGGGGTAACAGAGACTACGAGCAGTACTTC. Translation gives CASSSRGNRDYEQYF. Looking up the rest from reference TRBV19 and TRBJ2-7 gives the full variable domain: DGGITQSPKYLFRKEGQNVTLSCEQNLNHDAMYWYRQDPGQGLRLIYYSQIVNDFQKGDIAEGYSVSREKKESFPLTVTSAQKNPTAFYLCASSSRGNRDYEQYFGPGTRLTVT.

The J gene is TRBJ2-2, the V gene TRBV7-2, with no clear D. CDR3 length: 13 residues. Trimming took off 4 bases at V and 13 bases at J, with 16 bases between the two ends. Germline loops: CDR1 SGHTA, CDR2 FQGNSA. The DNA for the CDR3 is TGTGCCAGCAGCTCTAACCGCTACTTCGGGCTGTTTTTT. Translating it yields CASSSNRYFGLFF.

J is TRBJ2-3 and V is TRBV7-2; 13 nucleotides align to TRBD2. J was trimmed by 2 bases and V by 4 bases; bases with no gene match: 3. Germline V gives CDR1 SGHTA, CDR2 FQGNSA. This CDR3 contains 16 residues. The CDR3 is CASSSGLAGVTDTQYF. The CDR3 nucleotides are TGTGCCAGCAGCTCCGGACTAGCGGGAGTCACAGATACGCAGTATTTT.

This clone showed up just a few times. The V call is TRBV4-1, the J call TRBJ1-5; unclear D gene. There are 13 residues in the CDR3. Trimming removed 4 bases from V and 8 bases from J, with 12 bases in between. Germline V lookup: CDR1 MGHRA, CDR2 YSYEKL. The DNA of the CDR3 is TGCGCCAGCAGCCCCACTTGGGGAGAGCCCCAGCATTTT. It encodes CASSPTWGEPQHF.

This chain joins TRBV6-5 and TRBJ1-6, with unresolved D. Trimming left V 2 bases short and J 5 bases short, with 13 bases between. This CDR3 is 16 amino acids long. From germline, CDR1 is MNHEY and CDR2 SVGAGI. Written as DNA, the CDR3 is TGTGCCAGCAGTTACGCGTCAAACGGAGATAATTCACCCCTCCACTTT. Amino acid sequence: CASSYASNGDNSPLHF.

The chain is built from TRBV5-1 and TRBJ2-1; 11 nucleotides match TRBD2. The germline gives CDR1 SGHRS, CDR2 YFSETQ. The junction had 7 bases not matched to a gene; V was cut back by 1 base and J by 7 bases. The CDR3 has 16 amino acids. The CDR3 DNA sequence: TGCGCCAGCAGCTTGACGACTAGCGGGATCTGGAATGAGCAGTTCTTC. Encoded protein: CASSLTTSGIWNEQFF.

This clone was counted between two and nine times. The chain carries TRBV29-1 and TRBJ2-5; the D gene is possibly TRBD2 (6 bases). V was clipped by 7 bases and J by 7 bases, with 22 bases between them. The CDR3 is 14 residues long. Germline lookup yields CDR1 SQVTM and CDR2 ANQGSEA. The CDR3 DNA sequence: TGCAGCGCCGGCCGGGACTCCGCATCAGGGACCCAGTACTTC. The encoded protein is CSAGRDSASGTQYF.

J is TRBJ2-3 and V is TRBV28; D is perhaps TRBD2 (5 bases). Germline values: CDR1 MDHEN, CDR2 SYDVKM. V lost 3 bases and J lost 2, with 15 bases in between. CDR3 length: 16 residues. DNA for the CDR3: TGTGCCAGCAGTTTTGTAAGCCTAGCCCCCACAGATACGCAGTATTTT. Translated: CASSFVSLAPTDTQYF. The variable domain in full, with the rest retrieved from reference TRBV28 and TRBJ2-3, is DVKVTQSSRYLVKRTGEKVFLECVQDMDHENMFWYRQDPGLGLRLIYFSYDVKMKEKGDIPEGYSVSREKKERFSLILESASTNQTSMYLCASSFVSLAPTDTQYFGPGTRLTVL.